This T cell receptor beta chain was captured in a study of blood T cell repertoires in COVID-19. Profiling relied on immunoSEQ multiplex PCR, and the TCRdb table lists in-frame clones only, not all of them. The sample records some 230,000 clones, 65% to 90% being singletons. Per the germline V gene, CDR1 is WSHSY and CDR2 is SAAADI. The V gene end was trimmed by 4 bases and the J gene end by 8 bases; junction bases not matched to a gene: 3. This CDR3 has 14 amino acids. The clonotype originates from a woman in her fifties or sixties with acute or convalescent COVID-19. The specimen was peripheral blood. This sequence joins TRBV10-2 and TRBJ2-1; 12 positions match TRBD2. CDR3 DNA sequence: TGCGCCAGCAGTGCAACTAGCGGGGGGCATGAGCAGTTCTTC. It yields the protein CASSATSGGHEQFF.